The rows below give T cell receptor beta chains drawn from one sample of a study of glioma-infiltrating T cells after dendritic cell vaccination. The repertoire was sequenced with immunoSEQ multiplex PCR; TCRdb's copy has only in-frame clones and lacks some. Here the sample spans under 35,000 clones, 85% to 95% being singletons. The source material was blood, sampled before dendritic cell vaccination. Receptor source: a human donor with glioblastoma. The conserved cysteine and the conserved F or W are not part of the CDR3 here. The order of the fields is V gene, CDR3 protein.

v_gene: TRBV21-1; CDR3aa: ASSNGRGSGGADQETQY
v_gene: TRBV6-5; CDR3aa: ASTPGTVSEQY
v_gene: TRBV6-6; CDR3aa: ASSYRTGVSNQPQH
v_gene: TRBV5-4; CDR3aa: ASSLEGGGAVNEQF
v_gene: TRBV19; CDR3aa: ASSIAGGGNTEAF
v_gene: TRBV29-1; CDR3aa: SVVWQGDTEAF
v_gene: TRBV7-9; CDR3aa: ASSPRLGGGPY
v_gene: TRBV10-3; CDR3aa: AISDGNTNEKLF
v_gene: TRBV7-8; CDR3aa: ASSLASGGNDGTDTQY
v_gene: TRBV19; CDR3aa: ASTISPQGNTIY
v_gene: TRBV7-6; CDR3aa: ASSFGTGRREKLF
v_gene: TRBV21-1; CDR3aa: ASSKEGGQAPNPVSPLH
v_gene: TRBV5-3; CDR3aa: ARSSPRVSNQPQH
v_gene: TRBV5-5; CDR3aa: ASSLEGTDYEQY
v_gene: TRBV2; CDR3aa: ASILQGAHT
v_gene: TRBV7-2; CDR3aa: ASTINGGLNTGELF
v_gene: TRBV7-9; CDR3aa: ASSFAGGRGYT
v_gene: TRBV11-3; CDR3aa: ASSLTWSTEAF
v_gene: TRBV7-2; CDR3aa: ASSLAGVIYGYT
v_gene: TRBV6-1; CDR3aa: ASRIGTGSSYEQY
v_gene: TRBV19; CDR3aa: ASSSGTSYSGNTIY
v_gene: TRBV2; CDR3aa: ASTMGARIYGYT
v_gene: TRBV30; CDR3aa: AWKIGQNIQY
v_gene: TRBV19; CDR3aa: ASSIGRSYNEQF